Listed below are T cell receptor beta chains from one sample, sequenced in a study of blood T cell repertoires in COVID-19. The protocol was immunoSEQ multiplex PCR, while the TCRdb copy is restricted to in-frame clones and leaves out a portion. This sample has some 410,000 clones, with roughly 90% found just once. Material: PBMCs or T cells enriched from blood (not recorded which). The receptor source for this set is a young woman with acute COVID-19. CDR3s include the opening cysteine and the closing phenylalanine or tryptophan. The D gene is left open where the match is weak. Only some rows state a clone size, as once, few, many or a class for expanded clones.

clone size	V gene	D gene	J gene	CDR3 protein	CDR3 DNA
NA	TRBV7-9	TRBD2	TRBJ2-3	CASSPYGSGGTDTQYF	TGTGCCAGCAGCCCGTACGGTAGCGGGGGCACAGATACGCAGTATTTT
NA	TRBV9	NA	TRBJ2-3	CASSVDYGPDTQYF	TGTGCCAGCAGCGTCGACTATGGGCCAGATACGCAGTATTTT
NA	TRBV27	NA	TRBJ1-1	CASTKAQGPRNTEAFF	TGTGCCAGCACCAAGGCCCAGGGGCCGCGGAACACTGAAGCTTTCTTT
few	TRBV4-3	TRBD1	TRBJ1-2	CASSQMTGGLSRGYTF	TGCGCCAGCAGCCAAATGACAGGGGGCTTGAGTCGTGGCTACACCTTC
NA	TRBV5-1	NA	TRBJ1-1	CASSLVGRNTEAFF	TGCGCCAGCAGCTTGGTCGGGAGGAACACTGAAGCTTTCTTT
NA	TRBV19	NA	TRBJ1-6	CASSPTVLSSYNSPLHF	TGTGCCAGTAGTCCCACAGTTCTCAGCTCCTATAATTCACCCCTCCACTTT
NA	TRBV19	TRBD1	TRBJ2-1	CASSDRDRFYNEQFF	TGTGCCAGTAGTGACCGGGACAGATTCTACAATGAGCAGTTCTTC
NA	TRBV5-1	TRBD2	TRBJ2-7	CASSVSGGDYEQYF	TGCGCCAGCAGCGTCAGCGGGGGGGATTACGAGCAGTACTTC
NA	TRBV3-1/TRBV3-2	TRBD2	TRBJ2-1	CASSQLQRGVYNEQFF	TGTGCCAGCAGCCAACTCCAGCGGGGGGTCTACAATGAGCAGTTCTTC
NA	TRBV7-2	TRBD1	TRBJ2-7	CASSPGQGLSYEQYF	TGTGCCAGCAGCCCGGGACAGGGCCTCTCCTACGAGCAGTACTTC
NA	TRBV4-1	NA	TRBJ1-5	CASSQNPSPGSPQHF	TGCGCCAGCAGCCAAAACCCATCCCCGGGGTCGCCCCAGCATTTT
NA	TRBV5-4	NA	TRBJ1-1	CASSLYRDTEAFF	TGTGCCAGCAGCTTGTATAGAGACACTGAAGCTTTCTTT
NA	TRBV11-2	TRBD1	TRBJ2-1	CASSLEGGLVNEQFF	TGTGCCAGCAGCTTAGAAGGGGGCCTGGTGAATGAGCAGTTCTTC
NA	TRBV30	NA	TRBJ2-3	CAWEGQSSSTDTQYF	TGTGCCTGGGAAGGACAGTCCTCTAGCACAGATACGCAGTATTTT
once	TRBV19	NA	TRBJ1-1	CASSTSRIGTEAFF	TGTGCCAGTAGTACGTCCAGGATTGGCACTGAAGCTTTCTTT
NA	TRBV14	TRBD1	TRBJ1-6	CASSDRGSSSPLHF	TGTGCCAGCAGTGACAGGGGAAGTTCTTCACCCCTCCACTTT
NA	TRBV19	TRBD1	TRBJ1-2	CASSPRDRGSNYGYTF	TGTGCCAGTAGTCCCCGGGACAGGGGATCAAACTATGGCTACACCTTC
NA	TRBV6-6	NA	TRBJ2-7	CASSYDTGVYEQYF	TGTGCCAGCAGTTACGATACGGGGGTTTACGAGCAGTACTTC
NA	TRBV10-2	TRBD2	TRBJ2-7	CASSESTSGGGEQYF	TGCGCCAGCAGTGAGTCCACTAGCGGGGGGGGTGAGCAGTACTTC
NA	TRBV18	TRBD1	TRBJ2-3	CASSPSGQGATDTQYF	TGTGCCAGCTCACCGTCCGGACAGGGGGCAACAGATACGCAGTATTTT
NA	TRBV18	TRBD2	TRBJ2-1	CASSPPSGIYNEQFF	TGTGCCAGCTCGCCCCCCAGCGGGATCTACAATGAGCAGTTCTTC
NA	TRBV7-9	TRBD1	TRBJ1-1	CASSRTPLTGEDSPEAFF	TGTGCCAGCAGCCGAACCCCGCTAACAGGGGAGGATTCTCCTGAAGCTTTCTTT
NA	TRBV15	NA	TRBJ1-2	CATSREQGAVTVYGYTF	TGTGCCACCAGCAGAGAGCAAGGGGCTGTAACCGTCTATGGCTACACCTTC
NA	TRBV5-1	NA	TRBJ1-1	CASKETEINTEAFF	TGCGCCAGCAAGGAGACAGAGATAAACACTGAAGCTTTCTTT